The clone carrying this T cell receptor (beta chain) was found many times. Its antigen is still unknown. This sample is part of a study of early T cells in non-severe SARS-CoV-2 infection. Study details: Sequencing input comprised bulk RNA from unsorted whole blood; chain pairing was not available. Study-level results: Using VDJdb, the matching emphasized anti-spike CD8 responses while missing private and CD4 specificities.

Individual cDNA molecules each received unique molecular identifiers attached to them. MiXCR, applied by TCRdb to the 5' RACE reads, yields one record per CDR3 protein. The sample contains 45,000 or so distinct CDR3 sequences, approximately 10% of which appear only once. The source is an adult who was a healthcare worker with PCR-confirmed SARS-CoV-2 infection or an uninfected control (not recorded which). The specimen was whole blood.

The CDR3 DNA is TGTGCCACCAGTGACCGGACGCACGGGGCTCAGCCCCAGCATTTT. Its translation is CATSDRTHGAQPQHF. V and J are TRBV24-1 and TRBJ1-5; possibly TRBD1 for D (5 bases). Looked up from germline, CDR1 is KGHDR and CDR2 is SFDVKD. This CDR3 has 15 amino acids. V lost 4 bases and J lost 6, with 15 bases in between.